These 7 T cell receptor beta chains share one sample of origin, sequenced in a study of blood T cell repertoires in COVID-19. The method was immunoSEQ multiplex PCR; TCRdb's version includes in-frame clones alone and lacks a portion of them. This sample yields about 200,000 clones, of which 87% are seen a single time; roughly 6.2% belongs to the top ten. Material: peripheral blood. The receptors derive from a man aged 55 to 70 who had recovered from COVID-19.

J is TRBJ2-7 and V is TRBV21-1; TRBD1 is the table's D call, not checked against the DNA. TRBV21-1 is given as a pseudogene. The CDR3 length is 15 residues. The CDR3 here is CASSKDGDRTYEQYF. The CDR3, as DNA: TGTGCCAGCAGCAAAGATGGGGACAGAACCTACGAGCAGTACTTC.

The rearrangement uses TRBV24-1 and TRBJ1-5; possibly TRBD1 for D (5 bases). Germline assignment: CDR1 KGHDR and CDR2 SFDVKD. The length of the CDR3 is 17 residues. V lost 5 bases, J lost 0 bases, and 16 bases lay in between. The CDR3 bases are TGTGCCACCAGTGGATTACAGGCCCTATATAGCAATCAGCCCCAGCATTTT. It encodes CATSGLQALYSNQPQHF.

V is TRBV2 and J is TRBJ1-1; TRBD1 is a possible D gene (6 bases). Germline loops: CDR1 SNHLY, CDR2 FYNNEI. CDR3 length: 13 amino acids. V was cut by 8 bases and J by 7 bases, with 17 bases left in between. CDR3 coding DNA: TGTGCCAGCTTGTGGGGGGGCGCATATGAAGCTTTCTTT. Translated: CASLWGGAYEAFF.

This clone appeared a single time. This chain links TRBV5-5 with TRBJ1-1; D might be TRBD1 (5 bases). The CDR3 spans 14 residues. Trimming left V 0 bases short and J 5 bases short, with 11 bases between. Germline-derived CDR1 and CDR2 are SGHKS and YYEKEE (reference sequence). CDR3 residues: CASSLVGGRTEAFF. CDR3 nucleotide sequence: TGTGCCAGCAGCTTGGTGGGGGGTAGGACTGAAGCTTTCTTT.

The chain has TRBV24-1 and TRBJ1-5; D unclear. V dropped 7 bases and J dropped 6 bases, with 15 bases sitting between them. Per germline, CDR1 KGHDR and CDR2 SFDVKD. CDR3 size: 14 residues. For the CDR3, the DNA is TGTGCCACCAGCGTTGGGAGGGATAGTCAGCCCCAGCATTTT. Its translation is CATSVGRDSQPQHF.

The chain is built from TRBV29-1 and TRBJ2-3; D gene ambiguous. The CDR3 contains 13 residues. V lost 5 bases, J lost 0 bases, and 9 bases lay in between. Per the germline V gene, CDR1 is SQVTM and CDR2 is ANQGSEA. Here the CDR3 reads CSVLGPSTDTQYF. The CDR3 DNA follows: TGCAGCGTTCTAGGTCCCAGCACAGATACGCAGTATTTT.

This clone came up a few times. The chain is built from TRBV10-3 and TRBJ2-7, with TRBD1 matching 7 bases. Germline values: CDR1 ENHRY, CDR2 SYGVKD. The CDR3 is made up of 15 amino acids. The ends lost 5 bases at V and 3 bases at J; junction bases unmatched: 10. CDR3 coding DNA: TGTGCCATCAGTAAATCACAGGGGCAAATCTACGAGCAGTACTTC. The encoded protein is CAISKSQGQIYEQYF.